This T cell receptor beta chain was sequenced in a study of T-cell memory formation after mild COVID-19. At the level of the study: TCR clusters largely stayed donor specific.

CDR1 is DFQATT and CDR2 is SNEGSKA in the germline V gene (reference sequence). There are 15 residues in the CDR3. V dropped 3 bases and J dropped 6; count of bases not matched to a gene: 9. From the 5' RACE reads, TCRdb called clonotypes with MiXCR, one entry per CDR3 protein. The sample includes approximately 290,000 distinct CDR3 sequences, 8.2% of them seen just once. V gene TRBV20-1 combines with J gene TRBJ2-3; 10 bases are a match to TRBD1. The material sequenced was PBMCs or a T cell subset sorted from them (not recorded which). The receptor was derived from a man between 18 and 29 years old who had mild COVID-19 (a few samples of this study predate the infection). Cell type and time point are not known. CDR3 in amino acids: CSASVRDRGWDTQYF. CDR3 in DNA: TGCAGTGCTAGCGTCCGGGACAGGGGTTGGGATACGCAGTATTTT.